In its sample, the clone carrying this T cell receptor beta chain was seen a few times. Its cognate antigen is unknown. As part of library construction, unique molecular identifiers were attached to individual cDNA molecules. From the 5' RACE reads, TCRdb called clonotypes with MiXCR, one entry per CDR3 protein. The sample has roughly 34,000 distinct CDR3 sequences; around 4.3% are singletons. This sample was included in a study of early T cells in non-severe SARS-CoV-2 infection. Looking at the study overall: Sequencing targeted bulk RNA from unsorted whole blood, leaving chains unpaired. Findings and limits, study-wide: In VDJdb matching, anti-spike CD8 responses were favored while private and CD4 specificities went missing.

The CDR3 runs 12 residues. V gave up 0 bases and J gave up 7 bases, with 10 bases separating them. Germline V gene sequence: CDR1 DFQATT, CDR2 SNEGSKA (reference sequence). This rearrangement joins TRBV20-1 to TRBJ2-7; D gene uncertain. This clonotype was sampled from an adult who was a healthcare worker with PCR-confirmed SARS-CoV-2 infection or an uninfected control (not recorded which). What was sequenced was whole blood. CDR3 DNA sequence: TGCAGTGCTAGAGACCTCGGGCCTGAGCAGTACTTC. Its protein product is CSARDLGPEQYF.